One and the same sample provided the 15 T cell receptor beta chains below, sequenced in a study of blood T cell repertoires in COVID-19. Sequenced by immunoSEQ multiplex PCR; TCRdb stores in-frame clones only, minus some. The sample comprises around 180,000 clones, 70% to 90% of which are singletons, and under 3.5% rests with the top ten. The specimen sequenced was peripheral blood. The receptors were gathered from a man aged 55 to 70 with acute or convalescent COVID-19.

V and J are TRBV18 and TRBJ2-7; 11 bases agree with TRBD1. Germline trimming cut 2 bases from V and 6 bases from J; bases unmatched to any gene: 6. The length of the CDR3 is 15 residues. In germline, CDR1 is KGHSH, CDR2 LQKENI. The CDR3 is CASSPAGTGGIEQYF. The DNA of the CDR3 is TGTGCCAGCTCACCAGCCGGGACAGGGGGTATCGAGCAGTACTTC. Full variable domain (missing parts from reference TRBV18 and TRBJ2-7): NAGVMQNPRHLVRRRGQEARLRCSPMKGHSHVYWYRQLPEEGLKFMVYLQKENIIDESGMPKERFSAEFPKEGPSILRIQQVVRGDSAAYFCASSPAGTGGIEQYFGPGTRLTVT.

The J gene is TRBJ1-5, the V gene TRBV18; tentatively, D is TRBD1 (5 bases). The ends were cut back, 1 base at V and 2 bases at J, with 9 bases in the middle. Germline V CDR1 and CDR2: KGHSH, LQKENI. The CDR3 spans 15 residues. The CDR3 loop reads CASSPQGAGNQPQHF. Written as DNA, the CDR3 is TGTGCCAGCTCACCACAAGGGGCAGGCAATCAGCCCCAGCATTTT.

CDR3 coding DNA: TGTGCCAGTAGTACGGGACTAGCGGGAGTCGCCGAGCAGTTCTTC. The encoded protein is CASSTGLAGVAEQFF. This chain joins TRBV19 and TRBJ2-1; 14 bases agree with TRBD2. CDR1 is LNHDA, CDR2 SQIVND, per germline (reference sequence). The CDR3 runs 15 residues. J gave up 10 bases and V 4 bases, and 6 bases lay outside the gene matches.

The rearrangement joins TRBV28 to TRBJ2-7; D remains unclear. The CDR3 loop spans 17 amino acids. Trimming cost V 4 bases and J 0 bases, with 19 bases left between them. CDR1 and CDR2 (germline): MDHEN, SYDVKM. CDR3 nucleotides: TGTGCCAGCAGTTCCCCCCCAGTTGACCCGGGCTCCTACGAGCAGTACTTC. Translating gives CASSSPPVDPGSYEQYF.

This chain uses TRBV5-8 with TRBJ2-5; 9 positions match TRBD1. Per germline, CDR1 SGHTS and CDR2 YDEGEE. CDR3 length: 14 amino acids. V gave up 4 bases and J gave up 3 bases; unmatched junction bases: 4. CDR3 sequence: CASSPRTGEETQYF. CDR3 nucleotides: TGTGCCAGCAGCCCCAGGACAGGGGAAGAGACCCAGTACTTC.

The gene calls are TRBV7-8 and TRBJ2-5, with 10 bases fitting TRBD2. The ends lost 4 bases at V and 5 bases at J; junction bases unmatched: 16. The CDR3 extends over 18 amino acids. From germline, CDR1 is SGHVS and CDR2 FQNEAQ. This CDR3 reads CASSWWASSGSQPETQYF. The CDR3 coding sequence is TGTGCCAGCAGCTGGTGGGCTTCTAGCGGGAGCCAGCCCGAGACCCAGTACTTC.

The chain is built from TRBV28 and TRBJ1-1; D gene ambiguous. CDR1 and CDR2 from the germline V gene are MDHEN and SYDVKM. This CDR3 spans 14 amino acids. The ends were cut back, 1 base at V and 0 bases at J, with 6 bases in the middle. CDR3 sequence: CASSLYSMNTEAFF. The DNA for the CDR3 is TGTGCCAGCAGTTTATACAGCATGAACACTGAAGCTTTCTTT.

In DNA, the CDR3 is TGTGCCAGCTCCGACAGGGGGAGTGCAACTAATGAAAAACTGTTTTTT. Amino acids: CASSDRGSATNEKLFF. J is TRBJ1-4 and V is TRBV6-6; 9 nucleotides agree with TRBD1. Losses at the gene ends were 8 bases for V and 0 bases for J; bases not matched to a gene: 7. Germline loops: CDR1 MNHNY, CDR2 SVGAGI (reference sequence). This CDR3 is 16 amino acids long.

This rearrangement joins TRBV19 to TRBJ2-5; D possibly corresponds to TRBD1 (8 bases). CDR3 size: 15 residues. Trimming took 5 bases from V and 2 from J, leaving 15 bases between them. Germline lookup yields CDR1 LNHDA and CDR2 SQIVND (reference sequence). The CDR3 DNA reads TGTGCCAGTAGTCGCGGACAGGGAGGGCAAGAGACCCAGTACTTC. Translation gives CASSRGQGGQETQYF.

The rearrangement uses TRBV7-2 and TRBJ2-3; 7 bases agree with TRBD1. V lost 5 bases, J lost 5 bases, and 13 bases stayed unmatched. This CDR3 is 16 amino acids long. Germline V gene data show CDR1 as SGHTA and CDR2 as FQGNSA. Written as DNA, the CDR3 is TGTGCCAGCAGCCGGATGACAGGGCATTTAGGAGATACGCAGTATTTT. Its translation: CASSRMTGHLGDTQYF.

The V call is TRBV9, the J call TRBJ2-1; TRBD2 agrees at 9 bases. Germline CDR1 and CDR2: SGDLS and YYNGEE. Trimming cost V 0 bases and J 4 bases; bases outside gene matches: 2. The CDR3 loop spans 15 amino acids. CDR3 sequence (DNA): TGTGCCAGCAGCGTAGTAACTAGCGGGTACAATGAGCAGTTCTTC. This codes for CASSVVTSGYNEQFF.

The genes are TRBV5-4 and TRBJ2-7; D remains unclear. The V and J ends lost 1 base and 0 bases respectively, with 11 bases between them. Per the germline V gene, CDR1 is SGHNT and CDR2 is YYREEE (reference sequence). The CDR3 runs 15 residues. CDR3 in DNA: TGTGCCAGCAGCTTGACAGTCCGCAGCTCCTACGAGCAGTACTTC. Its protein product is CASSLTVRSSYEQYF.

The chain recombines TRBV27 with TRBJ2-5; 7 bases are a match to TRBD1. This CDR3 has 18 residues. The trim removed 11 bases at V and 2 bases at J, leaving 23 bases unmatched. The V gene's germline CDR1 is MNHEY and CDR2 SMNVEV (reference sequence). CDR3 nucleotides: TGTGCCGGACAGAACCCACCCAATCTCGCGGACAGGCAAGAGACCCAGTACTTC. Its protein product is CAGQNPPNLADRQETQYF.

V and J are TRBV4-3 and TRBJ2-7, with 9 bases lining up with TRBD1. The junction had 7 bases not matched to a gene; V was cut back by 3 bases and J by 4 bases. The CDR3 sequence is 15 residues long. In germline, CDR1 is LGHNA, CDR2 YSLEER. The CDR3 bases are TGCGCCAGCAGCCATGCCGGGACAGGGCAATACGAGCAGTACTTC. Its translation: CASSHAGTGQYEQYF.

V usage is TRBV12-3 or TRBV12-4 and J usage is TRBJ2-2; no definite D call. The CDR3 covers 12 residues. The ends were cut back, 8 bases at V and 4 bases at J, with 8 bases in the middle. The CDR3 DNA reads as TGTGCCAGCGCATACTTCACCGGGGAGCTGTTTTTT. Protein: CASAYFTGELFF.